Sequencing of this T cell receptor (beta chain) was carried out in a study of blood T cell repertoires in COVID-19. Study details: The study drew acute and convalescent COVID-19 samples from the United States, Italy and Spain. The analysed material was cDNA or gDNA that came from T cells, B-cell-depleted T cells, or PBMCs.

In the authors' methods: Reference gene primer amplification in the assay estimated nucleated cell counts. Sequencing was performed with immunoSEQ multiplex PCR; in TCRdb, only in-frame clones are kept and a portion is missing. V and J calls and clone size are copied from that table; D and trimming were computed from the DNA. Of 200,000 to 250,000 clones in the sample, 75% to 85% are singletons; the top ten hold less than 15%. V was pared by 6 bases and J by 4 bases, with 6 bases of the junction left unmatched. The CDR3 length is 14 residues. Germline lookup yields CDR1 SEHNR and CDR2 FQNEAQ (reference sequence).

This receptor was identified in a human donor in a cohort sampled during active COVID-19. Sequenced material: peripheral blood. The genes are TRBV7-9 and TRBJ2-7; 10 bases align to TRBD1. In nucleotides, the CDR3 is TGTGCCAGCAGTACGACAGGGGGCAAATACGAGCAGTACTTC. This encodes CASSTTGGKYEQYF.